What follows is one T cell receptor beta chain and its context. TCRdb keeps only in-frame clones here, not all; method: immunoSEQ multiplex PCR. The table has 35,000 to 45,000 clones, roughly 90% seen once; the top ten hold 4% to 6%. The data were taken from a study of T cell changes during pregnancy in multiple sclerosis. Trimming stripped 4 bases from V and 8 bases from J, with 18 bases between. CDR1 is SGHNT and CDR2 is YYREEE in the germline V gene (reference sequence). This CDR3 is 14 amino acids long. Sequencing was performed on peripheral blood, taken in the second trimester of pregnancy. This chain uses TRBV5-4 with TRBJ1-2, with D possibly being TRBD1 (5 bases). The source of this sequence is a female donor in good health, enrolled as a control in a pregnancy study. CDR3 sequence: CASSIPQGTGGYTF. As DNA, the CDR3 is TGTGCCAGCAGCATACCCCAGGGAACTGGGGGCTACACCTTC.